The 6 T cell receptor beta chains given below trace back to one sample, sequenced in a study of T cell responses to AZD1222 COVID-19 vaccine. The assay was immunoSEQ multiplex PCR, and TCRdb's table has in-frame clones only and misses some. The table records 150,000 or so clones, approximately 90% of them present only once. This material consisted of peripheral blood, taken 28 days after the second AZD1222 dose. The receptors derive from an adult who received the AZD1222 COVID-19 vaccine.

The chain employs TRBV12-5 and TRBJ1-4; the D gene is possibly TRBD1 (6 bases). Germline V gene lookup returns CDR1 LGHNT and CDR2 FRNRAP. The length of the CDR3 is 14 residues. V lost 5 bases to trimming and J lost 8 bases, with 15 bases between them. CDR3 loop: CASGPGQGTEKLFF. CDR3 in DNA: TGTGCTAGTGGTCCGGGGCAGGGGACGGAAAAACTGTTTTTT.

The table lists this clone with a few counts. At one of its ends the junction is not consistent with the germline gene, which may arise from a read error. The CDR3 sequence is CASSYFGSNEQYF. In DNA, the CDR3 is TGTGCCAGCAGTTACTTCGGCTCCAACGAGCAGTACTTC. The chain employs TRBV6-5 and TRBJ2-7; D remains unclear. The CDR3 is 13 residues long. CDR1 is MNHEY, CDR2 SVGAGI, per germline.

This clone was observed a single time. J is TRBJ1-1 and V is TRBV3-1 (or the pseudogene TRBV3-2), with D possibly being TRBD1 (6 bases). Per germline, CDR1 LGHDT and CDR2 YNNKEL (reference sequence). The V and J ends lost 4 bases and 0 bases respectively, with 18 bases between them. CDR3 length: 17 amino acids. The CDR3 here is CASSPRTELLLNTEAFF. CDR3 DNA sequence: TGTGCCAGCAGCCCCCGGACAGAGCTACTACTGAACACTGAAGCTTTCTTT.

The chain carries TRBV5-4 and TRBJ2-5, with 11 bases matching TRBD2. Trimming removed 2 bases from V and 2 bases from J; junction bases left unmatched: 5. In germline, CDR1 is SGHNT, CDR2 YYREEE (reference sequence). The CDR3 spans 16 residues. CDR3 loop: CASSFTSGGGQETQYF. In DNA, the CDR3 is TGTGCCAGCAGCTTTACTAGCGGGGGAGGACAAGAGACCCAGTACTTC. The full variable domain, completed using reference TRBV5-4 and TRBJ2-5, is ETGVTQSPTHLIKTRGQQVTLRCSSQSGHNTVSWYQQALGQGPQFIFQYYREEENGRGNFPPRFSGLQFPNYSSELNVNALELDDSALYLCASSFTSGGGQETQYFGPGTRLLVL.

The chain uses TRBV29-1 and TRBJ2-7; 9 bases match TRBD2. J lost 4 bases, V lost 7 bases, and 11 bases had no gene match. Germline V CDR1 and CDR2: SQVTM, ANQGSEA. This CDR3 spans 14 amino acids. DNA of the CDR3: TGCAGCGCCACCTGGGCGGGAGGGCCATACGAGCAGTACTTC. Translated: CSATWAGGPYEQYF.

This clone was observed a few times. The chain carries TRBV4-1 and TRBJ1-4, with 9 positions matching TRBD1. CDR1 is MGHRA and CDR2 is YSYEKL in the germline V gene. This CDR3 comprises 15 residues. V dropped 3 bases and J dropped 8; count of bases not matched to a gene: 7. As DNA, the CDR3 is TGCGCCAGCAGCCAGGACGGGACAGGGCGGGAAAAACTGTTTTTT. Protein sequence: CASSQDGTGREKLFF.